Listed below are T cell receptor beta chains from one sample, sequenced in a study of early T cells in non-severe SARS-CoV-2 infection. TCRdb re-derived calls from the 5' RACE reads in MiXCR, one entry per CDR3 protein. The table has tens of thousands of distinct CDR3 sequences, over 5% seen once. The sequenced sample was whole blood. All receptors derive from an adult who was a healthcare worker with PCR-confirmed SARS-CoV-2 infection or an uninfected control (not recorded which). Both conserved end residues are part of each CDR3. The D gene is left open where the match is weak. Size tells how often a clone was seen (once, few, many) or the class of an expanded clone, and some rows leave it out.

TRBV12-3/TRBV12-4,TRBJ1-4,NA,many,TGTGCCAGCAGTTTAGGGCAGGGTCTTGAAAAACTGTTTTTT,CASSLGQGLEKLFF
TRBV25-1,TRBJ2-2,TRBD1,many,TGTGCCAGCACCGGGACAGGGGGTACCGGGGAGCTGTTTTTT,CASTGTGGTGELFF
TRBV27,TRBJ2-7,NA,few,TGTGCCAGCAGTTTAACAGGGCGGAACGAGCAGTACTTC,CASSLTGRNEQYF
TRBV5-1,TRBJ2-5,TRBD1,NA,TGCGCCACCAAAGGACAGGCCCCGGGGGAGACCCAGTACTTC,CATKGQAPGETQYF
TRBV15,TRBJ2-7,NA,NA,TGTGCCACCTCACCGGGACTGGGAGACTACGAGCAGTACTTC,CATSPGLGDYEQYF
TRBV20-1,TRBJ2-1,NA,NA,TGCAGTGCTAGAGAGGACAGTGGTGTCAATGAGCAGTTCTTC,CSAREDSGVNEQFF
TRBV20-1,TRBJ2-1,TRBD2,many,TGCAGTGCTAGATTCGGCGGGAGCTCCTACAATGAGCAGTTCTTC,CSARFGGSSYNEQFF
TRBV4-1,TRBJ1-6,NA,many,TGCGCCAGCAGCCAAGACGTCGGTCCCCTCCACTTT,CASSQDVGPLHF
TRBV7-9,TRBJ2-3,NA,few,TGTGCCAGCAGCGGTAACTCGGACGAGAGAGATACGCAGTATTTT,CASSGNSDERDTQYF
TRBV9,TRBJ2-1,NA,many,TGTGCCAGCAGCGTAGCGTACAATGAGCAGTTCTTC,CASSVAYNEQFF
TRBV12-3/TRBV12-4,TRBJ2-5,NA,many,TGTGCCAGCAGTTTGCTCCCAAAAGAGACCCAGTACTTC,CASSLLPKETQYF
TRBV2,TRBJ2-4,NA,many,TGTGCCAGCAGTGAATGGCAGCGGGACATTCAGTACTTC,CASSEWQRDIQYF
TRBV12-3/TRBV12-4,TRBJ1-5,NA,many,TGTGCCAGCAGCTTGGGGGCGAATCAGCCCCAGCATTTT,CASSLGANQPQHF
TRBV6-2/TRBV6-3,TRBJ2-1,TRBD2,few,TGTACCAGCAGGGAACGACTAGCGGGAGCGTACAATGAGCAGTTCTTC,CTSRERLAGAYNEQFF
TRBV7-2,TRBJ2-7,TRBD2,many,TGTGCCAGCAGCTTAGTTCCTAGCGGGAGCTACGAGCAGTACTTC,CASSLVPSGSYEQYF
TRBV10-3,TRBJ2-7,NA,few,TGTGCCATCAGGGCGGGACAGCAATTCTACGAGCAGTACTTC,CAIRAGQQFYEQYF
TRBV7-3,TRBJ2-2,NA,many,TGTGCCAGCAGCTTAACGCAGGGCGGGGAGCTGTTTTTT,CASSLTQGGELFF
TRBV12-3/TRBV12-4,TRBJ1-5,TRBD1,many,TGTGCCAGCAGTCGCGGGACAGGGTCGAGTCAGCCCCAGCATTTT,CASSRGTGSSQPQHF
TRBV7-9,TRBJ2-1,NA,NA,TGTGCCAGCAGCTTAGTCGGATCCGTATCTGGAGCCAATGAGCAGTTCTTC,CASSLVGSVSGANEQFF
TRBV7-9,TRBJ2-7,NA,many,TGTGCCAGCAGCTTTGAGCCCCGGCGATACGAGCAGTACTTC,CASSFEPRRYEQYF
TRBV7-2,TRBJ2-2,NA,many,TGTGCCAGCAGCCCTACGGTCCCCGGGGAGCTGTTTTTT,CASSPTVPGELFF
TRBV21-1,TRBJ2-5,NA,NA,TGTGCCAGCAGCAAAGATTCAGCGGGACGCCAAGAGACCCAGTACTTC,CASSKDSAGRQETQYF
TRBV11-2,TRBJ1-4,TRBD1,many,TGTGCCAGCAGCTTAGACCCAGGGGGCAATGAAAAACTGTTTTTT,CASSLDPGGNEKLFF
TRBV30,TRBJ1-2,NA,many,TGTGCCTGGGACTGGGGGCTCCATGGCTACACCTTC,CAWDWGLHGYTF
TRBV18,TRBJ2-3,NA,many,TGTGCCAGCTCACCACCGATGGCTTACTCAGTCCTTAGCGGAGTAAGCACAGATACGCAGTATTTT,CASSPPMAYSVLSGVSTDTQYF
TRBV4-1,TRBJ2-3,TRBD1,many,TGCGCCAGCAGCCCCCAGACAGGGTCAGATACGCAGTATTTT,CASSPQTGSDTQYF
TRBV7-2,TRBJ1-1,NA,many,TGTGCCAGCAGCTTAGCGACCTCCTTTTCGGCTTTCTTT,CASSLATSFSAFF
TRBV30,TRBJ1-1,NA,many,TGTGCCTGGAGTCTCCAGGGGCGGAGAGCTTTCTTT,CAWSLQGRRAFF
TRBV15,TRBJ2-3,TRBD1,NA,TGTGCCACCAGCAGAGATCGGGACAGGGAAGGCACAGATACGCAGTATTTT,CATSRDRDREGTDTQYF
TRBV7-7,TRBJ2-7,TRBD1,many,TGTGCCAGCAGCTTGGGACAGGGGGAATGGTACGAGCAGTACTTC,CASSLGQGEWYEQYF
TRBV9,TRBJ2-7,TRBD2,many,TGTGCCAGCAGCGTAGCTGGCGGGAGTTCCTACGAGCAGTACTTC,CASSVAGGSSYEQYF
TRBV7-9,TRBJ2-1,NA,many,TGTGCCAGCAGCAGAACCGGGATCAGGGTATACAATGAGCAGTTCTTC,CASSRTGIRVYNEQFF
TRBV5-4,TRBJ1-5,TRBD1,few,TGTGCCAGCAGCTCGGGACAGGGCTATAATCAGCCCCAGCATTTT,CASSSGQGYNQPQHF
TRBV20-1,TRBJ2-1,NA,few,TGCGGAGGAAGCGCTAGCGCATACAATGAGCAGTTCTTC,CGGSASAYNEQFF
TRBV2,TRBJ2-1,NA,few,TGTGCCAGCAGGTCATTTTTAAGTCGGGACGTTGAAAATGAGCAGTTCTTC,CASRSFLSRDVENEQFF
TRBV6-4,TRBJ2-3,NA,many,TGTGCCAGCAGTGACTGGGATGTGGATACGCAGTATTTT,CASSDWDVDTQYF
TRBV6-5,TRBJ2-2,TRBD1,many,TGTGCCAGCAGGATCGGACAGGGGGCATTGGGGGAGCTGTTTTTT,CASRIGQGALGELFF
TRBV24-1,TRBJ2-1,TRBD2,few,TGTGCCACCAGTGACCAGGTAGCGGGAGGGACGCTCAGGAATGAGCAGTTCTTC,CATSDQVAGGTLRNEQFF
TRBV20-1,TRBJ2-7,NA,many,TGCAGTGCTCCCAAGCGGGAGCAGTACTTC,CSAPKREQYF
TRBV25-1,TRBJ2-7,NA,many,TGTGCCAGCAGTGAATTAGCGGAAGCCTACGAGCAGTACTTC,CASSELAEAYEQYF
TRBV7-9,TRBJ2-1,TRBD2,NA,TGTGCCAGCAGCTTACCCGGGAGGGTGATGCATGAGCAGTTCTTC,CASSLPGRVMHEQFF
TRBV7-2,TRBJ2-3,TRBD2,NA,TGTGCCAGCAGCTTACTAGCGGGAGGGCCGGATACGCAGTATTTT,CASSLLAGGPDTQYF
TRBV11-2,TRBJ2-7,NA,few,TGTGCCAGCAGCCCGATGAAGGGGGTCTACGAGCAGTACTTC,CASSPMKGVYEQYF
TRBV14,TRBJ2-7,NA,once,TGTGCCAGCAGCCAGAGGAAATACGAGCAGTACTTC,CASSQRKYEQYF
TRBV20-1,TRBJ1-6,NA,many,TGCAGTGGTCACAGGGTATATAATTCACCCCTCCACTTT,CSGHRVYNSPLHF
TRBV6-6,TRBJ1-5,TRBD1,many,TGTGCCAGCAGCCCGGGACAGGGAATGGATCAGCCCCAGCATTTT,CASSPGQGMDQPQHF